Presented here are 24 T cell receptor beta chains from one specimen sequenced in a study of T cells after yellow fever vaccination. TCRdb called the 5' RACE reads again in MiXCR, with one record for every CDR3 protein. This table holds around 600,000 distinct CDR3 sequences, about 12% found once. The material sequenced was PBMCs, taken on the day of the yellow fever booster vaccination. These receptors all stem from a young man who received the YFV17D yellow fever vaccine.

The gene calls are TRBV12-3 or TRBV12-4 and TRBJ2-1; 7 bases match TRBD2. The CDR3 spans 15 residues. V shed 5 bases, J shed 5 bases, and the junction held 9 bases outside the gene matches. The CDR3 DNA reads as TGTGCCAGCAGTCAGGGAGGGACTACACACAATGAGCAGTTCTTC. Encoded protein: CASSQGGTTHNEQFF.

There are many counts of this clonotype. The chain links TRBV12-5 to TRBJ2-1, with 9 positions matching TRBD2. The CDR3 is made up of 15 amino acids. CDR1 is LGHNT and CDR2 is FRNRAP in the germline V gene. The trim removed 7 bases at V and 3 bases at J, leaving 7 bases unmatched. The CDR3 DNA is TGTGCTAGTGTCCCCGGCGGGAGGGGCTACAATGAGCAGTTCTTC. Translating it yields CASVPGGRGYNEQFF.

This clonotype was seen a few times. The chain joins TRBV29-1 to TRBJ1-4; D is undetermined. Germline values: CDR1 SQVTM, CDR2 ANQGSEA. The V gene lost 4 bases and the J gene lost 0 bases, with 12 bases spanning the gap. The CDR3 runs 15 residues. Written as DNA, the CDR3 is TGCAGCGTTGGAGTAGCGGGAACAACTAATGAAAAACTGTTTTTT. This gives the protein CSVGVAGTTNEKLFF.

J is TRBJ2-1 and V is TRBV12-3 or TRBV12-4; 14 nucleotides align to TRBD2. The CDR3 spans 15 residues. V lost 3 bases to trimming and J lost 8 bases; unmatched junction nucleotides: 3. CDR3 DNA: TGTGCCAGCAGTTTCTCGGGACTAGCGGGAGATGAGCAGTTCTTC. Amino acids: CASSFSGLAGDEQFF.

In this sample, this clonotype turned up a few times. The germline gene is not matched at one end of the junction; a read error may be the cause. The chain has TRBV9 and TRBJ2-1; D may correspond to TRBD1 or TRBD2 (6 bases each). This CDR3 spans 16 amino acids. Looked up from germline, CDR1 is SGDLS and CDR2 is YYNGEE. CDR3 sequence (DNA): TGTGCCAGTAGCGGCGGTGGGATGGGGACAATCGGGGAGCAGTTCTTC. Residues: CASSGGGMGTIGEQFF. Full variable domain (remainder filled in from reference TRBV9 and TRBJ2-1): DSGVTQTPKHLITATGQRVTLRCSPRSGDLSVYWYQQSLDQGLQFLIQYYNGEERAKGNILERFSAQQFPDLHSELNLSSLELGDSALYFCASSGGGMGTIGEQFFGPGTRLTVL.

Regarding this clonotype: The junction differs from germline at one of its ends, possibly a read error. The CDR3 DNA reads TGCGCCGGCAGCCGAGTTACTAGCGGACGCACAGATACGCAGTATTTT. Encoded protein: CAGSRVTSGRTDTQYF. V is TRBV4-1 and J is TRBJ2-3, with 8 bases that match TRBD2. The CDR3 sequence is 16 residues long. CDR1 is MGHRA and CDR2 is YSYEKL in the germline V gene.

This chain joins TRBV29-1 and TRBJ2-3, with 9 bases identical to TRBD2. V lost 6 bases, J lost 4 bases, and 8 bases stayed unmatched. The CDR3 runs 14 residues. From germline, CDR1 is SQVTM and CDR2 ANQGSEA. The CDR3 region has the DNA TGCAGCGTCGCGGGACTAGCCCTCGCAGATACGCAGTATTTT. This codes for CSVAGLALADTQYF.

J is TRBJ2-2 and V is TRBV23-1; 10 bases align to TRBD1. TRBV23-1 is an ORF; its function is uncertain. The V and J ends lost 2 bases and 4 bases, in that order; junction bases with no gene match: 10. This CDR3 has 18 residues. CDR3 sequence reads: CASSQPGGQGNSTGELFF. DNA for the CDR3: TGCGCCAGCAGTCAACCGGGGGGACAGGGGAATAGCACCGGGGAGCTGTTTTTT.

This clonotype has a single count. The gene calls are TRBV5-1 and TRBJ2-1; D is perhaps TRBD2 (6 bases). Germline V gene data show CDR1 as SGHRS and CDR2 as YFSETQ. V dropped 2 bases and J dropped 5 bases, with 11 bases sitting between them. There are 14 residues in the CDR3. The CDR3 spells CASSFGGAHNEQFF. The CDR3 nucleotides are TGCGCCAGCAGCTTTGGAGGGGCCCACAATGAGCAGTTCTTC.

This clonotype has a handful of counts. V and J are TRBV15 and TRBJ2-1; D is undetermined. Trimming shortened V by 1 base and J by 1 base, and 8 bases separated the two germline ends. In germline, CDR1 is LNHNV, CDR2 YYDKDF (reference sequence). The CDR3 is 15 amino acids. The CDR3 protein is CATSRGHASYNEQFF. The CDR3 DNA reads TGTGCCACCAGCAGAGGACATGCGTCCTACAATGAGCAGTTCTTC.

This CDR3 is CSALLGGSGFFTDTQYF. The CDR3 DNA reads TGCAGTGCCCTTCTCGGCGGGAGCGGGTTTTTTACAGATACGCAGTATTTT. The chain couples TRBV20-1 to TRBJ2-3; 7 positions match TRBD2. V dropped 6 bases and J dropped 3; count of bases not matched to a gene: 18. The V gene's germline CDR1 is DFQATT and CDR2 SNEGSKA (reference sequence). This CDR3 comprises 17 residues.

The chain links TRBV20-1 to TRBJ2-7; the match to TRBD1 covers 7 bases. Germline assignment: CDR1 DFQATT and CDR2 SNEGSKA (reference sequence). The CDR3 runs to 13 residues. V shed 0 bases, J shed 4 bases, and the junction held 3 bases outside the gene matches. The CDR3 DNA follows: TGCAGTGCTAGAGATGACAGGGTATACGAGCAGTACTTC. It codes for CSARDDRVYEQYF.

This clonotype was counted only a few times. The chain links TRBV10-3 to TRBJ1-5; D is unclear. The CDR3 totals 12 residues. Germline CDR1 and CDR2: ENHRY and SYGVKD. V was cut by 0 bases and J by 7 bases, with 4 bases left in between. The CDR3 protein is CAISESEQPQHF. CDR3 DNA: TGTGCCATCAGTGAGTCAGAGCAGCCCCAGCATTTT.

This clonotype was seen only a few times. The V gene is TRBV18, the J gene TRBJ2-5, with TRBD1 as a possible D gene (5 bases). Germline V gene sequence: CDR1 KGHSH, CDR2 LQKENI. Trimming removed 3 bases from V and 5 bases from J, with 22 bases in between. This CDR3 region has 17 residues. The CDR3 DNA reads TGTGCCAGCTCACCCCCCGGCAGGTCCCTCTCAGGGGAGACCCAGTACTTC. Amino acids: CASSPPGRSLSGETQYF.

This clonotype occurred a few times. The chain carries TRBV6-2 or TRBV6-3 and TRBJ2-4; D possibly matches TRBD1 or TRBD2 (6 bases each). Germline V gene lookup returns CDR1 MNHEY and CDR2 SVGEGT. Deletions cut 0 bases from V and 5 bases from J, with 17 bases between. CDR3 length: 17 residues. The CDR3 spells CASSYSNRGQGENIQYF. CDR3 in DNA: TGTGCCAGCAGTTACTCGAACCGGGGGCAGGGAGAAAACATTCAGTACTTC.

This clonotype was detected only a few times. This chain links TRBV6-5 with TRBJ1-4, with TRBD1 matching 7 bases. The CDR3 consists of 16 residues. Per the germline V gene, CDR1 is MNHEY and CDR2 is SVGAGI. V lost 0 bases to trimming and J lost 3 bases; unmatched junction nucleotides: 4. CDR3 DNA: TGTGCCAGCAGTTACTCGACAGGGTTAGCTAATGAAAAACTGTTTTTT. It specifies CASSYSTGLANEKLFF.

The gene calls are TRBV5-1 and TRBJ2-7, with 9 bases aligning to TRBD1. The length of the CDR3 is 13 residues. CDR1 is SGHRS, CDR2 YFSETQ, per germline. Trimming took 2 bases from V and 6 from J; bases not matched to a gene: 3. The CDR3 DNA follows: TGCGCCAGCAGCTTAGGGACAGGGCTCGAGCAGTACTTC. Residues: CASSLGTGLEQYF. Based on the CDR3 plus reference TRBV5-1 and TRBJ2-7, the full variable domain is KAGVTQTPRYLIKTRGQQVTLSCSPISGHRSVSWYQQTPGQGLQFLFEYFSETQRNKGNFPGRFSGRQFSNSRSEMNVSTLELGDSALYLCASSLGTGLEQYFGPGTRLTVT.

This chain joins TRBV20-1 and TRBJ2-7, with 8 bases identical to TRBD2. CDR1 and CDR2 from the germline V gene are DFQATT and SNEGSKA (reference sequence). Trimming removed 0 bases from V and 3 bases from J; junction bases left unmatched: 4. The CDR3 consists of 14 residues. Here the CDR3 reads CSARDALAVYEQYF. The CDR3 DNA reads TGCAGTGCTAGAGATGCACTAGCGGTCTACGAGCAGTACTTC.

This clonotype occurred a few times. The chain uses TRBV20-1 and TRBJ2-7, with D perhaps being TRBD1 or TRBD2 (5 bases each). V gave up 2 bases and J gave up 7 bases, with 18 bases separating them. This CDR3 has 14 residues. The germline V gene has CDR1 DFQATT and CDR2 SNEGSKA (reference sequence). The CDR3 DNA reads as TGCAGTGCTAGATCCGGGACCGTCGCGTCGGAGCAGTACTTC. It encodes CSARSGTVASEQYF.

This clonotype was found a few times. Here the CDR3 reads CASSMGLITETQYF. For the CDR3, the DNA is TGTGCCAGCAGCATGGGGCTCATAACGGAGACCCAGTACTTC. The rearrangement uses TRBV7-2 and TRBJ2-5; D is possibly TRBD1 (5 bases). Germline loops: CDR1 SGHTA, CDR2 FQGNSA. Trimming pared 5 bases from V and 5 bases from J, leaving 15 bases between. The CDR3 consists of 14 residues.

This clonotype has more than one count but fewer than ten. The CDR3 sequence is CASSQTGWYQPQHF. Written as DNA, the CDR3 is TGTGCCAGCAGTCAAACAGGGTGGTATCAGCCCCAGCATTTT. The chain joins TRBV6-1 to TRBJ1-5; D is perhaps TRBD1 (6 bases). Germline V gene sequence: CDR1 MNHNS, CDR2 SASEGT. The CDR3 has 14 residues. V shed 5 bases and J shed 5 bases, with 13 bases lying between them.

The sample holds a few counts of this clonotype. The V call is TRBV20-1, the J call TRBJ1-5, with no clear D. The CDR3 consists of 15 residues. Trimming left V 2 bases short and J 3 bases short, with 14 bases between. Per the germline V gene, CDR1 is DFQATT and CDR2 is SNEGSKA (reference sequence). The CDR3 DNA is TGCAGTGCTAGAAATTCGGCAGCGAACAATCAGCCCCAGCATTTT. It yields the protein CSARNSAANNQPQHF.

In this sample, this clonotype turned up many times. The chain couples TRBV12-3 or TRBV12-4 to TRBJ2-7, with D tentatively TRBD1 (8 bases). This CDR3 is 15 amino acids long. V was cut by 5 bases and J by 0 bases, with 14 bases left in between. CDR3 region: CASSPGGTGSYEQYF. In DNA form, the CDR3 reads TGTGCCAGCAGTCCCGGGGGGACAGGCTCCTACGAGCAGTACTTC.

This clonotype has a handful of counts. The rearrangement links TRBV29-1 to TRBJ2-7; D is undetermined. The CDR3 loop spans 12 amino acids. Germline CDR1 is SQVTM and CDR2 is ANQGSEA. V lost 6 bases and J lost 3, with 12 bases in between. CDR3 sequence: CSVIRPNYEQYF. In DNA, the CDR3 is TGCAGCGTGATCAGGCCAAACTACGAGCAGTACTTC.